This T cell receptor beta chain was captured in a study of T cell responses to AZD1222 COVID-19 vaccine. Broader study findings: Mostly white British, mostly female donors; authors suggested clonal diversity may be underestimated. Vaccine-associated CD4 TCRs spanned spike, dominant at 160-218 and 743-854.

Points on this clone: The antigen is unknown.

Libraries were prepared by immunoSEQ multiplex PCR; TCRdb keeps only in-frame clonotypes and omits some of them. The table includes 90,000 to 120,000 clones, more than 80% detected once. This clonotype was obtained from an adult in good health. The sample in question was peripheral blood, obtained on day 0 of AZD1222 vaccination.

The DNA of the CDR3 is TGTGCCAGCAGTTTATTAGCCACAGGGGGAGGCACTGAAGCTTTCTTT. Its translation: CASSLLATGGGTEAFF. The gene calls are TRBV28 and TRBJ1-1, with 8 bases fitting TRBD1. From germline, CDR1 is MDHEN and CDR2 SYDVKM. With 1 base clipped from V and 4 bases from J, the junction kept 8 bases outside the gene matches. This CDR3 is built from 16 residues. Supplemented by reference TRBV28 and TRBJ1-1, the full variable domain reads DVKVTQSSRYLVKRTGEKVFLECVQDMDHENMFWYRQDPGLGLRLIYFSYDVKMKEKGDIPEGYSVSREKKERFSLILESASTNQTSMYLCASSLLATGGGTEAFFGQGTRLTVV.